This T cell receptor (beta chain) was recovered during a study of T cell responses to AZD1222 COVID-19 vaccine. Study-level results: Nearly half of unique spike-specific TCRs reportedly avoided B.1.351 and B.1.1.7 mutated regions. Spike regions recognized by vaccine-associated CD4 TCRs spanned the protein, led by 160-218 and 743-854. Two doses of AZD1222 preceded a rise in Spike-specific TCR breadth and depth.

Germline V gene sequence: CDR1 MRHNA, CDR2 SNTAGT. The CDR3 consists of 18 residues. With 0 bases removed from V and 5 bases from J, the gap between germline ends came to 20 bases. Sequenced by immunoSEQ multiplex PCR; TCRdb stores in-frame clones only, minus some. The top ten clones hold about 1.7% of a sample with some 150,000 clones, about nine tenths of them seen once. As to this clone: The target antigen is unknown.

V usage is TRBV6-4 and J usage is TRBJ1-5; tentative D call: TRBD1 (5 bases). The source was peripheral blood, collected on day 0 of AZD1222 vaccination. The TCR sequence derives from an adult in good health. The CDR3 DNA follows: TGTGCCAGCAGTGACTCGAGTTATACGACCCGGGGGGATCAGCCCCAGCATTTT. Amino acid sequence: CASSDSSYTTRGDQPQHF.